The text below deals with one T cell receptor beta chain. Its target is unknown. V was clipped by 2 bases and J by 0 bases, with 11 bases between them. The CDR3 runs 15 residues. The V gene's germline CDR1 is SGHTA and CDR2 FQGNSA. Stated time point: sample taken at primary tumor resection. No cells were sorted before sequencing. The whole RNA sequenced was extracted from tumor, nontumor lung or frozen PBMC. This specimen belongs to a study of spatial heterogeneity in lung cancer. Overall study context: Sequencing consistently turned up more beta-chain sequences than alpha-chain sequences. The study, taken as a whole, reports: Blood carried ubiquitous expanded tumor TCRs more at resection than follow-up.

Single TCR cDNA molecules each had their own unique molecular identifier. TCRdb reanalysed the 5' RACE reads using MiXCR and keeps one entry per CDR3 protein. The sample comprises some 83,000 distinct CDR3 sequences, around 21% of which are singletons, and less than 7.5% rests with the top ten. The sample here was PBMCs, taken at surgery. The V and J genes are TRBV7-2 and TRBJ2-7; D gene unclear. This sequence originates from a male donor with early-stage non-small cell lung cancer. The DNA of the CDR3 is TGTGCCAGCAGCTTAAGGGCAGTTAGCTCCTACGAGCAGTACTTC. It translates to CASSLRAVSSYEQYF.